A few counts support the clone carrying this T cell receptor (beta chain). The antigen remains undetermined. PBMCs were isolated at a quantity of at least 7 million per sample. This entry belongs to a study of blood T cells in healthy people across ages. Points from the study as a whole: Expanded clonotype shifts may have been confounded, as the donors had an unknown CMV status. Across the age range, TCR beta diversity per million T cells fell in a roughly linear way. Naive T cell percentage showed a strong correlation with TCR beta diversity.

Per the germline V gene, CDR1 is SGHRS and CDR2 is YFSETQ. This CDR3 is 15 amino acids long. V dropped 6 bases and J dropped 4 bases, with 17 bases sitting between them. The authors ran a second PCR of about 7 to 11 cycles using a sample-barcoded 5' primer and a J-beta primer mix. Each CDR3 protein is one row after TCRdb ran MiXCR on the 5' RACE reads. The sample has 800,000 to 1,300,000 distinct CDR3 sequences, under 30% seen once. These data were also reused for a study on T cells of mothers and their children.

The source is a girl aged 2 to 9 in good health. Material: blood. This chain links TRBV5-1 with TRBJ2-1; weak D call: TRBD2 (6 bases). The CDR3 is CASNFGTPSYNEQFF. CDR3 nucleotide sequence: TGCGCCAGCAACTTCGGGACTCCTTCATACAATGAGCAGTTCTTC.